This T cell receptor (beta chain) is from a study of blood T cell repertoires in COVID-19. Study overall: Sources were T cells, B-cell-depleted T cells, or PBMCs; the material itself was cDNA or gDNA.

In the authors' methods: Researchers report that nucleated cell counts were estimated from reference gene primer amplification. Method: immunoSEQ multiplex PCR; TCRdb's copy keeps in-frame clones and lacks some. The DNA was the basis for D and trimming; V, J and clone size are from that table. The table lists just over 90,000 clones, roughly nine tenths of them singletons, with around 1.5% in the top ten. From germline, CDR1 is DFQATT and CDR2 SNEGSKA (reference sequence). This CDR3 is built from 14 residues. Germline trimming cut 3 bases from V and 1 base from J; bases unmatched to any gene: 6. The source is a human donor with active COVID-19. The donor label of this sample is uncertain. The chain uses TRBV20-1 and TRBJ2-7, with 7 bases that match TRBD2. The material sequenced was peripheral blood. CDR3 in DNA: TGCAGTGCTAGTTGGCGGGGGTTATCCTACGAGCAGTACTTC. It encodes CSASWRGLSYEQYF.